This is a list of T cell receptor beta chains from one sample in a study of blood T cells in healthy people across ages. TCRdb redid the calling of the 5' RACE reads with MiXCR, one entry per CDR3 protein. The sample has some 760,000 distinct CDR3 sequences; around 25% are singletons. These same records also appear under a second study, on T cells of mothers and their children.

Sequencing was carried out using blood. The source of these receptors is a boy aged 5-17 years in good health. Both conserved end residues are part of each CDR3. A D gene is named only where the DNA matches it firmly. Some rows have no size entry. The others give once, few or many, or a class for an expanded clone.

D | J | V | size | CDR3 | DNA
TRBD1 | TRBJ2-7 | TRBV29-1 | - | CSARDRGTASSYEQYF | TGCAGCGCCCGGGACAGGGGTACCGCCAGTAGCTACGAGCAGTACTTC
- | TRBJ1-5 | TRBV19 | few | CASSILGFNQPQHF | TGTGCCAGTAGTATATTGGGCTTCAATCAGCCCCAGCATTTT
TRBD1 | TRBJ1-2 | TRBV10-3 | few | CAISEPASGQAGDGYTF | TGTGCCATCAGTGAGCCCGCCTCGGGACAGGCTGGGGATGGCTACACCTTC
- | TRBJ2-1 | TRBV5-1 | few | CASSPEGLYNEQFF | TGCGCCAGCAGCCCCGAAGGCCTCTACAATGAGCAGTTCTTC
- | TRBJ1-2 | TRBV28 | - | CASSLGTGQTNYGYTF | TGTGCCAGCAGTCTGGGAACAGGACAGACTAACTATGGCTACACCTTC
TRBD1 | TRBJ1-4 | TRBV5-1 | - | CASSLETGVEEKLFF | TGCGCCAGCAGCTTGGAAACAGGGGTAGAAGAAAAACTGTTTTTT
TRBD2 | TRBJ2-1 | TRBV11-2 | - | CASSLLAGDLDEQFF | TGTGCCAGCAGCTTACTAGCGGGAGATTTAGATGAGCAGTTCTTC
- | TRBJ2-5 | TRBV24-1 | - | CATSDLTLPETQYF | TGTGCCACCAGTGATTTGACGTTACCGGAGACCCAGTACTTC
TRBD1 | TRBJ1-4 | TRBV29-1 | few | CSVNPRDRDEKLFF | TGCAGCGTAAATCCAAGGGACAGGGATGAAAAACTGTTTTTT
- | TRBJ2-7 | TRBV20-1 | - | CSARETVAHEQYF | TGCAGTGCGAGAGAGACAGTGGCTCACGAGCAGTACTTC
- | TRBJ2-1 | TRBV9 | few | CASSGREGPNEQFF | TGTGCCAGCAGCGGCCGTGAGGGCCCCAATGAGCAGTTCTTC
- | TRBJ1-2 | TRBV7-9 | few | CASSLAGRESYGYTF | TGTGCCAGCAGCTTAGCCGGAAGAGAAAGCTATGGCTACACCTTC
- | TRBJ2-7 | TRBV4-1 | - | CASSQGQRYEQYF | TGCGCCAGCAGCCAAGGTCAACGCTACGAGCAGTACTTC
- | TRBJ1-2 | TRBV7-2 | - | CASSLDSGTDGYTF | TGTGCCAGCAGCTTAGACTCAGGCACCGATGGCTACACCTTC
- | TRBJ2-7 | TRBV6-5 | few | CASSYFPSGSHEQYF | TGTGCCAGCAGTTACTTCCCTTCGGGAAGCCACGAGCAGTACTTC
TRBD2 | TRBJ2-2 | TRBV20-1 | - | CSARDPSGGDTGELFF | TGCAGTGCTAGAGATCCTAGCGGGGGGGACACCGGGGAGCTGTTTTTT
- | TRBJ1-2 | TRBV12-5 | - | CASEVAGYGYTF | TGTGCTAGTGAAGTGGCCGGCTATGGCTACACCTTC
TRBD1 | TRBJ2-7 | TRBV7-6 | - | CASSLRRDGQGGYEQYF | TGTGCCAGCAGCTTGAGGAGGGATGGACAGGGAGGCTACGAGCAGTACTTC
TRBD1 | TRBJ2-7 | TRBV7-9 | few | CASSPRDSATNEQYF | TGTGCCAGCAGCCCCCGGGACAGCGCAACCAACGAGCAGTACTTC
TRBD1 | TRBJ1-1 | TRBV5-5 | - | CASSLTGVGTNTEAFF | TGTGCCAGCAGCTTGACAGGGGTGGGTACGAACACTGAAGCTTTCTTT
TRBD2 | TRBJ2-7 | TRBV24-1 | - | CATSDHRTSGSNEQYF | TGTGCCACCAGTGACCACCGGACTAGCGGGAGCAACGAGCAGTACTTC
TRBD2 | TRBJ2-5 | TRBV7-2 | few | CASNKGFSGRVETQYF | TGTGCCAGCAACAAAGGATTTAGCGGGAGGGTCGAGACCCAGTACTTC
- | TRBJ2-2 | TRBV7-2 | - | CASSLAYLTGELFF | TGTGCCAGCAGCTTAGCCTACCTTACCGGGGAGCTGTTTTTT
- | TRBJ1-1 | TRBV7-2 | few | CASSLSPGSEAFF | TGTGCCAGCAGCTTATCCCCAGGCTCTGAAGCTTTCTTT
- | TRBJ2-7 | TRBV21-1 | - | CASSQGGWEQYF | TGTGCCAGCAGCCAGGGGGGCTGGGAGCAGTACTTC
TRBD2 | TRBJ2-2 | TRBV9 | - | CASSVSGRPNTGELFF | TGTGCCAGCAGCGTTAGCGGGAGACCGAACACCGGGGAGCTGTTTTTT
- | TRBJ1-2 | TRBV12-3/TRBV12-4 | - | CASSLRGAAGDGYTF | TGTGCCAGCAGTTTGAGAGGGGCGGCAGGGGATGGCTACACCTTC
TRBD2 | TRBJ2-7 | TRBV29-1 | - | CSVWEGNREQYF | TGCAGCGTTTGGGAGGGGAATCGCGAGCAGTACTTC
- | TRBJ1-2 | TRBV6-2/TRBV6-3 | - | CASSPEIGRSLGYTF | TGTGCCAGCAGTCCGGAGATAGGAAGATCGTTAGGCTACACCTTC
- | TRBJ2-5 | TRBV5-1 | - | CASSLDLAGRYQETQYF | TGCGCCAGCAGCTTGGATTTAGCAGGGAGGTACCAAGAGACCCAGTACTTC
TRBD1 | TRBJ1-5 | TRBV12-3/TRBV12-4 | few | CASSFRDRDQPQHF | TGTGCCAGCAGTTTCCGGGACAGGGATCAGCCCCAGCATTTT
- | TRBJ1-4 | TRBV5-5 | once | CASSLEPRGPQEKLFF | TGTGCCAGCAGCTTGGAGCCTCGGGGCCCCCAAGAAAAACTGTTTTTT
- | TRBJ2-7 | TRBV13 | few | CASSPQLGSPYEQYF | TGTGCCAGCAGCCCTCAACTGGGGAGCCCCTACGAGCAGTACTTC
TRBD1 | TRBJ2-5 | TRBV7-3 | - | CASSQTGGGETQYF | TGTGCCAGCAGCCAAACAGGGGGCGGAGAGACCCAGTACTTC
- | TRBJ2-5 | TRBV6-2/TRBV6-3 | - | CASPSPETQYF | TGTGCCAGCCCTTCTCCGGAGACCCAGTACTTC
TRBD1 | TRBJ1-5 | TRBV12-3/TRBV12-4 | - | CASSLVTGGANQPQHF | TGTGCCAGCAGTTTAGTGACAGGGGGAGCCAATCAGCCCCAGCATTTT
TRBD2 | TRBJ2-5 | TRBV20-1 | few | CSADARGLGEFFKETQYF | TGCAGTGCTGATGCCCGGGGACTAGGAGAGTTTTTCAAAGAGACCCAGTACTTC
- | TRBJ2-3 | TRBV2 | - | CASSGDIPQYF | TGTGCCAGCAGTGGGGACATTCCGCAGTATTTT
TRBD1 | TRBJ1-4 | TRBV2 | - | CASTKSTGPNEKLFF | TGTGCCAGCACCAAATCGACAGGGCCTAATGAAAAACTGTTTTTT
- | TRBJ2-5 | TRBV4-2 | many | CASSQDPRGETQYF | TGTGCCAGCAGCCAAGATCCTAGAGGAGAGACCCAGTACTTC
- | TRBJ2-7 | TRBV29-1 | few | CSVGTYEQYF | TGCAGCGTTGGAACCTACGAGCAGTACTTC
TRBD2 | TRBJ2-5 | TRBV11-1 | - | CASSPGLADSEETQYF | TGTGCCAGCAGCCCAGGACTAGCGGACAGCGAGGAGACCCAGTACTTC
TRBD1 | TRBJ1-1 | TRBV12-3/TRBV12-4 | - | CASSLGQGKVNTEAFF | TGTGCCAGCAGTTTGGGACAGGGGAAAGTGAACACTGAAGCTTTCTTT
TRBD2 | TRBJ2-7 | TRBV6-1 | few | CASSALPGRAGEQYF | TGTGCCAGCAGTGCCCTTCCCGGGAGGGCCGGCGAGCAGTACTTC
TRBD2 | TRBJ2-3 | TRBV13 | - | CASTPSGMMNTQYF | TGTGCCAGCACCCCTAGCGGGATGATGAATACGCAGTATTTT